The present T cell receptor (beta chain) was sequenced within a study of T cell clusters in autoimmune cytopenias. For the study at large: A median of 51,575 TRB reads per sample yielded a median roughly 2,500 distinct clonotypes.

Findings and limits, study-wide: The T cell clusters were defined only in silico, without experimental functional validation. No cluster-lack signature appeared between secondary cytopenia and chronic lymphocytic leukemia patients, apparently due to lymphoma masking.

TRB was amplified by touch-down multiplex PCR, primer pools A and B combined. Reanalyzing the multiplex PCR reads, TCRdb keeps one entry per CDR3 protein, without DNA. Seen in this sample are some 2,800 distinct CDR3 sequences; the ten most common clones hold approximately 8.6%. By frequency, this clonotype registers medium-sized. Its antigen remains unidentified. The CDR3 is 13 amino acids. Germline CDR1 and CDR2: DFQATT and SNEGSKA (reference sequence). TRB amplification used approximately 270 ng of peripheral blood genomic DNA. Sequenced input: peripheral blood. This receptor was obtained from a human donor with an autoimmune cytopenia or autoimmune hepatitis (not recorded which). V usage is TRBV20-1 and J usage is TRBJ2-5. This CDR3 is CSAGDSRVKTQYF.